This T cell receptor (beta chain) was found in a study of blood T cells in healthy people across ages. Samples had at least 7 million PBMCs isolated from them. V was cut by 0 bases and J by 4 bases, with 4 bases left in between. Germline-derived CDR1 and CDR2 are SGDLS and YYNGEE. The CDR3 is made up of 12 amino acids. Study observations and caveats: The fall in TCR beta diversity per million T cells was roughly linear with age.

A second roughly 6 to 12 cycle PCR used barcoded and J-beta primers. Any given sample supplied a minimum of 3 million CDR3-containing paired-end reads. TCRdb processed the 5' RACE reads anew with MiXCR; each CDR3 protein has one entry. The data show 1,500,000 or so distinct CDR3 sequences, roughly 43% seen once. Details on this clonotype: Antigen: not known.

This chain connects TRBV9 to TRBJ2-5, with D unresolved. The receptor comes from a woman in her late teens or twenties in good health. The sample consisted of blood. CDR3 bases: TGTGCCAGCAGCGTAGAGTCAGAGACCCAGTACTTC. This translates into CASSVESETQYF.